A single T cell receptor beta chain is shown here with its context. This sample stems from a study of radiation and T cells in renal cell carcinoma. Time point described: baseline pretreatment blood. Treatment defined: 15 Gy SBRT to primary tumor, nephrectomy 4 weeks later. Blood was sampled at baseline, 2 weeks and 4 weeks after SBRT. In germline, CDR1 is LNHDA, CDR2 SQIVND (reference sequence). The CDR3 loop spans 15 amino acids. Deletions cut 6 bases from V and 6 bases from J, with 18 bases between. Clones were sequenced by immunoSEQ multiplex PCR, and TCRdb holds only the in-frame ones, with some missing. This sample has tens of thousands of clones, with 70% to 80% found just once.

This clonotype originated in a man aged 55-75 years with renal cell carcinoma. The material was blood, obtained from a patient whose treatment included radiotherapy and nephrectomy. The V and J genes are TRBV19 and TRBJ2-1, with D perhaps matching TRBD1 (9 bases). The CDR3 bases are TGTGCCAGTAGCCGGGGGGGACAGGGCTCCAATGAGCAGTTCTTC. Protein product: CASSRGGQGSNEQFF. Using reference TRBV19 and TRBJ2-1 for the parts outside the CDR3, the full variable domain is DGGITQSPKYLFRKEGQNVTLSCEQNLNHDAMYWYRQDPGQGLRLIYYSQIVNDFQKGDIAEGYSVSREKKESFPLTVTSAQKNPTAFYLCASSRGGQGSNEQFFGPGTRLTVL.